This T cell receptor (beta chain) is drawn from a study of cytomegalovirus exposure and HLA in healthy donors. Study findings and constraints: The study designated some 180 TCR beta chains cytomegalovirus-associated. A later look showed TCR association rates differing by HLA locus, highest for DRB1 and lowest for HLA-C.

This CDR3 has 14 amino acids. V lost 10 bases and J lost 5, with 17 bases in between. Germline V CDR1 and CDR2: ENHRY, SYGVKD. Whereas donors were nominally healthy upon sampling, unrecorded immune exposures were probable. PCR employed 60 Vbeta and 13 Jbeta primers. TCRdb's table, derived via immunoSEQ multiplex PCR, lists solely in-frame clones and lacks some. Altogether 160,000 or so clones are present, about 80% being singletons, with the ten largest covering about 1.3%. Comment on this clone: Its antigen is not known.

This rearrangement joins TRBV10-3 to TRBJ1-4; D possibly corresponds to TRBD1 (6 bases). Sequencing was performed on PBMCs. This TCR was recovered from a woman in her forties or fifties in good health and CMV-seronegative. The CDR3 sequence is CATSFGGQNEKLFF. CDR3 DNA: TGTGCCACCTCCTTTGGGGGACAAAATGAAAAACTGTTTTTT.